The 25 T cell receptor beta chains given below trace back to one sample, sequenced in a study of blood T cells in healthy people across ages. A second about 7 to 11 cycle PCR used barcoded and J-beta primers. TCRdb fed the 5' RACE reads into MiXCR, producing one record per CDR3 protein. The profile shows about 640,000 distinct CDR3 sequences, roughly 53% of them singletons. The sample taken for sequencing was blood. The receptors shown here come from a man between 60 and 75 years old in good health.

The chain combines TRBV5-1 with TRBJ1-2; the D gene is possibly TRBD1 (6 bases). V dropped 6 bases and J dropped 6 bases, with 27 bases sitting between them. Germline-derived CDR1 and CDR2 are SGHRS and YFSETQ. The CDR3 is 17 amino acids. DNA for the CDR3: TGCGCCAGCACACAGGGAACAGGGTCTTCCGAGAGGGATGGCTACACCTTC. This gives the protein CASTQGTGSSERDGYTF.

This clonotype was observed a handful of times. The chain is built from TRBV5-1 and TRBJ2-1; 9 bases are a match to TRBD1. V shed 4 bases and J 5 bases; nucleotides not matched to a gene: 7. The CDR3 contains 15 residues. Germline CDR1 reads SGHRS; CDR2 reads YFSETQ. In DNA, the CDR3 is TGCGCCAGCAGCGCGGGACAGGGCATCAACAATGAGCAGTTCTTC. As protein: CASSAGQGINNEQFF.

The chain combines TRBV12-3 or TRBV12-4 with TRBJ2-6, with 11 positions matching TRBD1. This CDR3 has 19 amino acids. J was trimmed by 4 bases and V by 6 bases; bases with no gene match: 14. The DNA of the CDR3 is TGTGCCAGCAGCTCGACGATAGGACAGGGGGCGTCGGGGGCCAACGTCCTGACTTTC. This codes for CASSSTIGQGASGANVLTF.

This rearrangement joins TRBV7-8 to TRBJ2-4, with D possibly being TRBD1 or TRBD2 (5 bases each). Germline assignment: CDR1 SGHVS and CDR2 FQNEAQ. The V end lost 5 bases, the J end lost 6 bases, and 14 bases lay between the germline ends. The CDR3 spans 14 residues. This chain's CDR3 is CASSRSEGTNIQYF. The CDR3 DNA follows: TGTGCCAGCAGCCGCAGTGAAGGGACAAACATTCAGTACTTC.

The chain has TRBV5-1 and TRBJ2-1, with 10 nucleotides matching TRBD1. Per germline, CDR1 SGHRS and CDR2 YFSETQ. The CDR3 contains 14 residues. V was clipped by 4 bases and J by 7 bases; unmatched bases: 5. CDR3 residues: CASSVGGQGNEQFF. The CDR3 nucleotides are TGCGCCAGCAGCGTGGGGGGACAGGGGAATGAGCAGTTCTTC.

In the case of this clonotype: It may be a read error: a sequence one base away is much more abundant. The gene calls are TRBV25-1 and TRBJ2-4, with 11 bases identical to TRBD2. Judging by the DNA end, TRBJ2-7 fits better; the J call may be wrong. The CDR3 length is 13 residues. Germline V CDR1 and CDR2: MGHDK, SYGVNS. The CDR3 DNA sequence: TGTGCCAACAGTGCACTAGCGGGGGACGAGCAGTACTTC. This gives the protein CANSALAGDEQYF.

This chain uses TRBV5-1 with TRBJ1-2; TRBD1 is a possible D gene (5 bases). V dropped 4 bases and J dropped 5 bases, with 12 bases sitting between them. The CDR3 contains 13 residues. The V gene's germline CDR1 is SGHRS and CDR2 YFSETQ. The CDR3 loop reads CASSIQEQYGYTF. The CDR3 DNA sequence: TGCGCCAGCAGCATACAGGAACAATATGGCTACACCTTC. Using reference TRBV5-1 and TRBJ1-2 for the parts outside the CDR3, the full variable domain is KAGVTQTPRYLIKTRGQQVTLSCSPISGHRSVSWYQQTPGQGLQFLFEYFSETQRNKGNFPGRFSGRQFSNSRSEMNVSTLELGDSALYLCASSIQEQYGYTFGSGTRLTVV.

V usage is TRBV7-2 and J usage is TRBJ1-2; TRBD1 agrees at 11 bases. The junction had 6 bases not matched to a gene; V was cut back by 5 bases and J by 4 bases. Germline V CDR1 and CDR2: SGHTA, FQGNSA. This CDR3 region has 15 residues. CDR3 amino acids: CASSQGQGAFYGYTF. The DNA of the CDR3 is TGTGCCAGCAGCCAAGGACAGGGGGCATTCTATGGCTACACCTTC. The entire variable domain, with the rest obtained from reference TRBV7-2 and TRBJ1-2, is as follows: GAGVSQSPSNKVTEKGKDVELRCDPISGHTALYWYRQSLGQGLEFLIYFQGNSAPDKSGLPSDRFSAERTGGSVSTLTIQRTQQEDSAVYLCASSQGQGAFYGYTFGSGTRLTVV.

The chain uses TRBV5-1 and TRBJ1-2; 9 bases map to TRBD1. CDR3 length equals 14 residues. CDR1 and CDR2 from the germline V gene are SGHRS and YFSETQ. V lost 4 bases and J lost 8; bases outside the gene matches: 9. The CDR3 sequence: CASSLKSTGGGYTF. The CDR3 coding sequence is TGCGCCAGCAGCCTCAAGTCAACAGGGGGCGGCTACACCTTC.

This clonotype was counted at least ten times. The CDR3 DNA reads TGCAGCGCCACAGGGGCGGGAGAGACCCAGTACTTC. It encodes CSATGAGETQYF. V gene TRBV29-1 combines with J gene TRBJ2-5; 7 positions match TRBD1. The junction had 6 bases not matched to a gene; V was cut back by 7 bases and J by 4 bases. The CDR3 has 12 amino acids. Germline assignment: CDR1 SQVTM and CDR2 ANQGSEA.

The chain is built from TRBV10-3 and TRBJ2-5; TRBD1 agrees at 7 bases. The trim removed 7 bases at V and 5 bases at J, leaving 13 bases unmatched. CDR1 and CDR2 (germline): ENHRY, SYGVKD. This CDR3 region has 15 residues. CDR3 sequence reads: CAIIPVGGLRETQYF. The CDR3 DNA reads as TGTGCCATCATCCCCGTAGGGGGCCTTAGGGAGACCCAGTACTTC.

This clonotype turned up a few times. V and J are TRBV5-1 and TRBJ2-5; D might be TRBD1 or TRBD2, each matching 5 bases. Germline V CDR1 and CDR2: SGHRS, YFSETQ. V gave up 3 bases and J gave up 5 bases, with 20 bases separating them. The CDR3 runs to 16 residues. The CDR3 bases are TGCGCCAGCAGCTCCGCGGACTTCCGGGACGTTGAGACCCAGTACTTC. Protein: CASSSADFRDVETQYF.

This clonotype turned up a few times. The rearrangement joins TRBV18 to TRBJ2-5; D may match TRBD1 or TRBD2 (6 bases each). The CDR3 covers 15 residues. Trimming shortened V by 1 base and J by 0 bases, and 9 bases separated the two germline ends. CDR1 and CDR2 (germline): KGHSH, LQKENI. CDR3 bases: TGTGCCAGCTCACCACGGGGGGCCAACCAAGAGACCCAGTACTTC. Encoded protein: CASSPRGANQETQYF.

The J gene is TRBJ2-5, the V gene TRBV3-1; D possibly corresponds to TRBD2 (6 bases). This CDR3 contains 12 residues. V dropped 8 bases and J dropped 4 bases, with 11 bases sitting between them. Per the germline V gene, CDR1 is LGHDT and CDR2 is YNNKEL (reference sequence). This CDR3 is CASAGIGETQYF. As DNA, the CDR3 is TGTGCCAGCGCGGGGATTGGAGAGACCCAGTACTTC.

The chain links TRBV19 to TRBJ2-4, with 9 bases that match TRBD1. The DNA end favors TRBJ2-7, so the J call may be wrong. The germline V gene has CDR1 LNHDA and CDR2 SQIVND (reference sequence). The CDR3 length is 15 residues. The CDR3 region has the DNA TGTGCCAGTAGTTTTGCGGGACAGGGACCCTACGAGCAGTACTTC. Translated: CASSFAGQGPYEQYF.

This chain uses TRBV4-1 with TRBJ2-1, with 7 bases that match TRBD2. The V gene end was trimmed by 1 base and the J gene end by 3 bases; junction bases not matched to a gene: 6. The CDR3 is 16 residues long. The germline gives CDR1 MGHRA, CDR2 YSYEKL. CDR3 bases: TGCGCCAGCAGCCAAGGTCCCGGGGGGTACTACAATGAGCAGTTCTTC. This sequence encodes CASSQGPGGYYNEQFF.

V usage is TRBV4-1 and J usage is TRBJ2-5, with D maybe TRBD2 (5 bases). The CDR3 length is 18 residues. Germline V CDR1 and CDR2: MGHRA, YSYEKL. The V and J ends lost 1 base and 2 bases respectively, with 20 bases between them. CDR3 protein: CASSQVRASLRPQETQYF. The DNA for the CDR3 is TGCGCCAGCAGCCAAGTGAGGGCCTCACTAAGGCCTCAAGAGACCCAGTACTTC.

This rearrangement joins TRBV10-3 to TRBJ2-7; 9 nucleotides match TRBD1. V shed 9 bases, J shed 1 base, and the junction held 4 bases outside the gene matches. The CDR3 is 13 residues long. CDR1 and CDR2 from the germline V gene are ENHRY and SYGVKD. This chain's CDR3 is CAIRQGDSYEQYF. DNA of the CDR3: TGTGCCATTCGACAGGGGGATTCCTACGAGCAGTACTTC.

DNA for the CDR3: TGTGCCAGCACCTCAAAGGCCCGACAGGGCGGAGAGACCCAGTACTTC. Protein product: CASTSKARQGGETQYF. The V gene is TRBV6-5, the J gene TRBJ2-7; TRBD1 matches at 7 bases. The J call may be in error: the DNA end matches TRBJ2-5 better. CDR3 length: 16 residues. Looked up from germline, CDR1 is MNHEY and CDR2 is SVGAGI.

This rearrangement joins TRBV7-9 to TRBJ1-1; 9 bases align to TRBD1. CDR3 size: 18 residues. V lost 5 bases to trimming and J lost 1 base; unmatched junction nucleotides: 14. Germline V gene lookup returns CDR1 SEHNR and CDR2 FQNEAQ (reference sequence). The CDR3 bases are TGTGCCAGCAGCCTAAATCGCGGCGGGACAGGGCGGAACACTGAAGCTTTCTTT. Translating it yields CASSLNRGGTGRNTEAFF. Combining the CDR3 with reference TRBV7-9 and TRBJ1-1 gives the whole variable domain DTGVSQNPRHKITKRGQNVTFRCDPISEHNRLYWYRQTLGQGPEFLTYFQNEAQLEKSRLLSDRFSAERPKGSFSTLEIQRTEQGDSAMYLCASSLNRGGTGRNTEAFFGQGTRLTVV.

This chain joins TRBV12-3 or TRBV12-4 and TRBJ1-1, with D unclear. The CDR3 is 14 amino acids. With 7 bases removed from V and 1 base from J, the gap between germline ends came to 13 bases. For the CDR3, the DNA is TGTGCCAGCAACAAAGGTGGATCGAACACTGAAGCTTTCTTT. This gives the protein CASNKGGSNTEAFF.

There are a few counts of this clonotype. This may be a read error: a much more frequent sequence differs by one nucleotide. The chain carries TRBV27 and TRBJ2-5; 7 nucleotides align to TRBD2. The J segment lost 11 bases and the V segment lost 4 bases, leaving 28 bases of the junction unmatched. The CDR3 totals 19 residues. Looked up from germline, CDR1 is MNHEY and CDR2 is SMNVEV (reference sequence). The CDR3: CASSSTFARGRDLKNEQYF. In nucleotides, the CDR3 is TGTGCCAGCAGTTCGACATTTGCAAGAGGGAGGGATCTCAAAAATGAGCAGTACTTC.

J is TRBJ2-3 and V is TRBV20-1, with 10 bases fitting TRBD2. CDR3 length equals 17 residues. The junction had 12 bases not matched to a gene; V was cut back by 4 bases and J by 2 bases. Germline V gene lookup returns CDR1 DFQATT and CDR2 SNEGSKA (reference sequence). CDR3 nucleotide sequence: TGCAGTGCTAACCCCCCCCGACTAGCGGGTAACACAGATACGCAGTATTTT. Protein product: CSANPPRLAGNTDTQYF.

The gene calls are TRBV28 and TRBJ2-1; TRBD1 or TRBD2 may be the D gene (5 bases each). Germline V gene sequence: CDR1 MDHEN, CDR2 SYDVKM. The CDR3 sequence is 14 residues long. Trimming cost V 7 bases and J 3 bases, with 13 bases left between them. The CDR3 spells CASTEGTNYNEQFF. As DNA, the CDR3 is TGTGCCAGCACGGAAGGGACCAACTACAATGAGCAGTTCTTC.

This clonotype was found a few times. The rearrangement uses TRBV12-3 or TRBV12-4 and TRBJ1-2; D unclear. The CDR3 is 13 amino acids. The V and J ends lost 6 bases and 0 bases respectively, with 8 bases between them. The CDR3 DNA follows: TGTGCCAGCAGCCCCGTCCCTAACTATGGCTACACCTTC. Translation: CASSPVPNYGYTF.